The 4 T cell receptor beta chains below come from one sample, sequenced in a study of shared clonotypes between healthy human individuals. Sequencing used immunoSEQ multiplex PCR; TCRdb keeps in-frame clones, though not all of them. The data contain about 1.1 million clones, around three quarters of them singletons. The sequencing input was memory CD4+ T cells from PBMCs. This sample's subset: CD45RA-negative fraction. The origin of the receptors is a man aged 18 to 29 in good health. Some clones in this sample may be carry-over from other donors' samples.

The chain joins TRBV25-1 to TRBJ2-3; the match to TRBD2 covers 7 bases. The germline gives CDR1 MGHDK, CDR2 SYGVNS. V gave up 3 bases and J gave up 6 bases; unmatched junction bases: 12. This CDR3 has 16 residues. The CDR3: CASSDRGSGAWDTQYF. The CDR3 nucleotides read TGTGCCAGCAGTGATCGCGGCAGCGGGGCATGGGATACGCAGTATTTT.

This chain links TRBV6-1 with TRBJ1-2; unclear D gene. V lost 5 bases and J lost 0, with 10 bases in between. Per germline, CDR1 MNHNS and CDR2 SASEGT. The CDR3 is made up of 14 amino acids. CDR3 DNA sequence: TGTGCCAGCAGTTTAGGACGGGCTAACTATGGCTACACCTTC. It translates to CASSLGRANYGYTF.

This clone was seen many times. Other DNA variants within this sample encode the same CDR3. The chain carries TRBV7-9 and TRBJ1-2, with D uncertain. V lost 1 base and J lost 4, with 10 bases in between. The length of the CDR3 is 14 residues. Per germline, CDR1 SEHNR and CDR2 FQNEAQ (reference sequence). CDR3 amino acids: CASSLGRPTYGYTF. DNA of the CDR3: TGTGCCAGCAGCTTAGGACGTCCAACCTATGGCTACACCTTC. Based on the CDR3 plus reference TRBV7-9 and TRBJ1-2, the full variable domain is DTGVSQNPRHKITKRGQNVTFRCDPISEHNRLYWYRQTLGQGPEFLTYFQNEAQLEKSRLLSDRFSAERPKGSFSTLEIQRTEQGDSAMYLCASSLGRPTYGYTFGSGTRLTVV.

This chain uses TRBV2 with TRBJ2-5; TRBD2 matches at 12 bases. V was clipped by 4 bases and J by 4 bases; unmatched bases: 10. The CDR3 is 17 amino acids. Germline CDR1 is SNHLY and CDR2 is FYNNEI. CDR3 sequence: CASSAGLAGGPGETQYF. In DNA, the CDR3 is TGTGCCAGCAGTGCGGGGCTAGCGGGAGGGCCTGGAGAGACCCAGTACTTC.